A selection of T cell receptor beta chains follows, all from one sample in a study of graft-versus-host responses after intestinal transplantation. Sequencing was performed with immunoSEQ multiplex PCR; in TCRdb, only in-frame clones are kept and a portion is missing. The table has some 62,000 clones, 90% to 95% seen once. No cognate antigen is known for these TCRs. Sequenced here: unstimulated CD8+ T cells sorted from spleen or lymph node cells, sampled before transplant. The receptors originated from a human donor who was the organ donor for an intestinal transplant. Each CDR3 is given with its conserved first and last residue. D genes are given only for firm matches. Rows may omit the clone size; those that give it use once, few, many or a size class.

V,size,J,D,CDR3,DNA
TRBV29-1,NA,TRBJ2-6,NA,CSGLRDTYSGANVLTF,TGCAGCGGGCTTCGGGACACTTACTCTGGGGCCAACGTCCTGACTTTC
TRBV30,few,TRBJ1-2,NA,CAWSATEGEGYGYTF,TGTGCCTGGAGCGCCACGGAGGGGGAGGGCTATGGCTACACCTTC
TRBV19,NA,TRBJ1-1,NA,CASAIGVNTEAFF,TGTGCCAGTGCGATCGGGGTGAACACTGAAGCTTTCTTT
TRBV7-9,NA,TRBJ2-5,TRBD2,CASSSTSGRGKETQYF,TGTGCCAGCAGCTCGACTAGCGGGAGAGGGAAAGAGACCCAGTACTTC
TRBV13,NA,TRBJ2-5,NA,CASGQLGREGTEETQYF,TGTGCCAGCGGACAGCTAGGCAGGGAGGGGACGGAAGAGACCCAGTACTTC
TRBV10-2,NA,TRBJ2-1,TRBD2,CASSGERETYNEQFF,TGCGCCAGCAGTGGAGAGCGGGAGACCTACAATGAGCAGTTCTTC
TRBV7-8,once,TRBJ1-2,TRBD1,CASSQPGQANYGYTF,TGTGCCAGCAGCCAACCGGGACAGGCTAACTATGGCTACACCTTC
TRBV4-1,NA,TRBJ2-7,TRBD2,CASSPQSGPREKYF,TGCGCCAGCAGCCCACAATCAGGACCGCGGGAGAAGTACTTC
TRBV28,NA,TRBJ1-5,NA,CASSPDMGWYGQPQHF,TGTGCCAGCAGTCCAGACATGGGTTGGTATGGCCAGCCCCAGCATTTT
TRBV4-3,once,TRBJ2-1,NA,CASSQVYSSYNEQFF,TGCGCCAGCAGCCAAGTGTATTCCTCCTACAATGAGCAGTTCTTC
TRBV19,NA,TRBJ1-5,NA,CASIRGNQPQHF,TGTGCCAGTATTCGAGGGAATCAGCCCCAGCATTTT